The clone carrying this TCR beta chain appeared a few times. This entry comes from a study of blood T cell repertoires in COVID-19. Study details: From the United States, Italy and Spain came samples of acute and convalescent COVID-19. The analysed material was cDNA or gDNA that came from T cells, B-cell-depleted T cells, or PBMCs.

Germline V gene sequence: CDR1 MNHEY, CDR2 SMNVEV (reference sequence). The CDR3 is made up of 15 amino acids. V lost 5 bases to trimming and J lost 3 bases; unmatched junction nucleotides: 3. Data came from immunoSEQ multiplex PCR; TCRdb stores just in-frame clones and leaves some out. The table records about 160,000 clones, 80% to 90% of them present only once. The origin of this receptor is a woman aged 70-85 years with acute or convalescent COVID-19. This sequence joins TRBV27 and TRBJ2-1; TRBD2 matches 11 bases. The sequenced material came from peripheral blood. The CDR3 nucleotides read TGTGCCAGCAGTGTACTAGCGGGAGTCTACAATGAGCAGTTCTTC. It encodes CASSVLAGVYNEQFF.